This T cell receptor beta chain was profiled in a study of cytomegalovirus exposure and HLA in healthy donors. Study-wide results and caveats: An apparent linkage of common viral pathogens to several of the most significant clusters emerged in a later analysis.

As regards this clone: Its antigen remains unknown.

The primer mix had 60 Vbeta and 13 Jbeta primers. Here immunoSEQ multiplex PCR was the method, and the copy in TCRdb shows in-frame clones only, minus some. The data hold about 160,000 clones, with over 65% observed a single time. Sequencing was performed on PBMCs. The receptor was isolated from a man aged 35 to 55 in good health and CMV-seropositive.

The CDR3 sequence: CASSADRGGRTDTQYF. CDR3 bases: TGTGCCAGCAGTGCCGATCGGGGGGGCAGGACAGATACGCAGTATTTT. The chain links TRBV6-1 to TRBJ2-3; TRBD2 aligns across 8 bases. Germline CDR1 and CDR2: MNHNS and SASEGT. The CDR3 sequence is 16 residues long. V lost 4 bases and J lost 3; bases outside the gene matches: 9.